The 26 T cell receptor beta chains below all came from one sample that was sequenced in a study of beta chain features in type 1 diabetes. The investigators reverse transcribed all of the isolated RNA, so they sequenced expressed TCRB transcripts. This table comes from immunoSEQ multiplex PCR, and its TCRdb copy is limited to in-frame clones, with some not included. The sample includes a few hundred thousand clones, around an eighth seen only once; the top ten take less than 0.02%. Source material: naive CD4+ T cells from blood. The receptor set was obtained from a man between 18 and 35 years old in good health.

The J gene is TRBJ2-5, the V gene TRBV4-2; 7 bases line up with TRBD1. From germline, CDR1 is LGHNA and CDR2 YNFKEQ. Trimming removed 1 base from V and 2 bases from J; junction bases left unmatched: 10. The CDR3 consists of 17 residues. CDR3 in DNA: TGTGCCAGCAGCCAAGTCTGGACCGGGACAGAACAAGAGACCCAGTACTTC. Amino acid sequence: CASSQVWTGTEQETQYF.

This clone was picked up a small number of times. The rearrangement joins TRBV19 to TRBJ2-1; 8 nucleotides line up with TRBD1. CDR3 length equals 16 residues. Per the germline V gene, CDR1 is LNHDA and CDR2 is SQIVND (reference sequence). V lost 3 bases and J lost 0; bases outside the gene matches: 4. The DNA for the CDR3 is TGTGCCAGTAGTATCAGCACAGGGGGCTCCTACAATGAGCAGTTCTTC. Its protein product is CASSISTGGSYNEQFF.

This clone was picked up a small number of times. The rearrangement links TRBV19 to TRBJ2-1, with 10 bases fitting TRBD2. CDR1 and CDR2 (germline): LNHDA, SQIVND (reference sequence). This CDR3 has 15 amino acids. V trimming: 7 bases; J trimming: 8 bases; junction bases outside the gene matches: 11. CDR3: CASTHPSGSIDEQFF. The CDR3, as DNA: TGTGCCAGTACCCATCCTAGCGGGAGTATCGATGAGCAGTTCTTC.

This clone has only a few counts. The chain joins TRBV7-2 to TRBJ1-4, with D perhaps TRBD1 (6 bases). The germline V gene has CDR1 SGHTA and CDR2 FQGNSA. Trimming shortened V by 7 bases and J by 8 bases, and 20 bases separated the two germline ends. The CDR3 is 15 residues long. The CDR3 sequence: CASTQGKDRGEKLFF. Written as DNA, the CDR3 is TGTGCCAGCACCCAGGGGAAAGACAGAGGGGAAAAACTGTTTTTT.

This chain connects TRBV15 to TRBJ2-7; the D gene is possibly TRBD1 (6 bases). Per the germline V gene, CDR1 is LNHNV and CDR2 is YYDKDF (reference sequence). V lost 0 bases and J lost 3, with 18 bases in between. CDR3 length: 17 residues. CDR3 sequence (DNA): TGTGCCACCAGCAGAGATCAGGGGTCCAGGGTCTTCTACGAGCAGTACTTC. Residues: CATSRDQGSRVFYEQYF.

The CDR3 spells CASRASAYTGELFF. The CDR3 region has the DNA TGCGCCAGCAGGGCTAGCGCTTACACCGGGGAGCTGTTTTTT. The rearrangement uses TRBV5-1 and TRBJ2-2, with D possibly being TRBD2 (6 bases). The V end was cut by 5 bases, the J end by 3 bases, with 11 bases between. The CDR3 has 14 amino acids. Germline-derived CDR1 and CDR2 are SGHRS and YFSETQ. Together with reference TRBV5-1 and TRBJ2-2, the CDR3 gives the full variable domain: KAGVTQTPRYLIKTRGQQVTLSCSPISGHRSVSWYQQTPGQGLQFLFEYFSETQRNKGNFPGRFSGRQFSNSRSEMNVSTLELGDSALYLCASRASAYTGELFFGEGSRLTVL.

The chain uses TRBV29-1 and TRBJ2-1; 7 nucleotides match TRBD1. Germline loops: CDR1 SQVTM, CDR2 ANQGSEA. J lost 4 bases, V lost 8 bases, and 11 bases had no gene match. The CDR3 is 14 residues long. Here the CDR3 DNA reads TGCAGCAGCCGACAGGGAGTAATTTACAATGAGCAGTTCTTC. Its protein product is CSSRQGVIYNEQFF.

V and J are TRBV2 and TRBJ1-5, with 7 bases matching TRBD1. CDR1 and CDR2 (germline): SNHLY, FYNNEI. CDR3 length: 16 amino acids. Unmatched junction bases numbered 9, after V lost 6 bases and J lost 1 base. CDR3 sequence reads: CASRTGTVGSNQPQHF. Here the CDR3 DNA reads TGTGCCAGCAGGACCGGGACAGTCGGGAGCAATCAGCCCCAGCATTTT.

The chain employs TRBV6-1 and TRBJ2-3, with D perhaps matching TRBD2 (5 bases). The germline gives CDR1 MNHNS, CDR2 SASEGT. Trimming pared 8 bases from V and 0 bases from J, leaving 12 bases between. This CDR3 is built from 14 residues. The CDR3 DNA follows: TGTGCCAGCGAACAGAGCGGTAGCACAGATACGCAGTATTTT. Translated, it gives CASEQSGSTDTQYF.

The chain is built from TRBV19 and TRBJ1-1; TRBD1 aligns across 9 bases. V lost 9 bases, J lost 0 bases, and 20 bases stayed unmatched. Germline values: CDR1 LNHDA, CDR2 SQIVND (reference sequence). The CDR3 covers 19 residues. In nucleotides, the CDR3 is TGTGCCAGAAGGGACAGGGTAAAATGGGTGTTCCTCATGAACACTGAAGCTTTCTTT. Translation gives CARRDRVKWVFLMNTEAFF.

This chain uses TRBV7-3 with TRBJ2-5; D is uncertain. Looked up from germline, CDR1 is SGHTA and CDR2 is FQGTGA. Trimming removed 2 bases from V and 4 bases from J, with 8 bases in between. This CDR3 spans 13 amino acids. CDR3 residues: CASSLFSGETQYF. For the CDR3, the DNA is TGTGCCAGCAGCTTATTTTCCGGAGAGACCCAGTACTTC.

The J gene is TRBJ2-1, the V gene TRBV23-1; 10 nucleotides match TRBD1. TRBV23-1 is an ORF; its function is uncertain. This CDR3 region has 17 residues. V dropped 3 bases and J dropped 4; count of bases not matched to a gene: 9. CDR3 sequence reads: CASSHPAGTGAYNEQFF. DNA for the CDR3: TGCGCCAGCAGTCACCCCGCCGGGACAGGGGCTTACAATGAGCAGTTCTTC.

This clone was found a few times. The chain employs TRBV5-1 and TRBJ2-1, with 9 nucleotides matching TRBD1. The CDR3 covers 16 residues. With 4 bases clipped from V and 0 bases from J, the junction kept 5 bases outside the gene matches. The germline gives CDR1 SGHRS, CDR2 YFSETQ. CDR3 in amino acids: CASSAGTGSSYNEQFF. CDR3 nucleotides: TGCGCCAGCAGCGCAGGGACAGGGAGCTCCTACAATGAGCAGTTCTTC.

This clone was detected ten times or more. At the DNA level, this CDR3 is encoded by other sequences in the same sample as well. The chain couples TRBV7-9 to TRBJ2-7, with D perhaps matching TRBD1 (6 bases). V dropped 5 bases and J dropped 6 bases, with 11 bases sitting between them. Germline CDR1 reads SEHNR; CDR2 reads FQNEAQ (reference sequence). The CDR3 runs to 12 residues. The CDR3 region has the DNA TGTGCCAGCAGCCCACAGGGTGGCGAGCAGTACTTC. Its translation is CASSPQGGEQYF.

The chain carries TRBV28 and TRBJ2-2, with TRBD2 identical over 8 bases. CDR1 and CDR2 (germline): MDHEN, SYDVKM. After removal of 4 bases from V and 7 bases from J, the junction contained 8 bases not matched to a gene. The CDR3 extends over 15 amino acids. CDR3 sequence: CASSSLAEKSGELFF. As DNA, the CDR3 is TGTGCCAGCAGTTCACTAGCGGAGAAAAGCGGGGAGCTGTTTTTT.

As to this clone: The sample has other DNA sequences that encode this CDR3 too. This chain links TRBV30 with TRBJ1-5; D not certain. This CDR3 contains 13 residues. Deletions cut 2 bases from V and 3 bases from J, with 8 bases between. CDR1 GTSNPN and CDR2 SVGIG come from the germline V gene (reference sequence). This chain's CDR3 is CAWSSGTNQPQHF. For the CDR3, the DNA is TGTGCCTGGAGTTCAGGTACCAATCAGCCCCAGCATTTT.

The chain uses TRBV27 and TRBJ2-5, with D maybe TRBD2 (5 bases). CDR1 is MNHEY and CDR2 is SMNVEV in the germline V gene (reference sequence). The CDR3 loop spans 15 amino acids. V lost 2 bases and J lost 1, with 11 bases in between. CDR3 DNA sequence: TGTGCCAGCAGTTTAACATTCGGGATCCAAGAGACCCAGTACTTC. Translation gives CASSLTFGIQETQYF.

This clone was seen a handful of times. The chain recombines TRBV7-6 with TRBJ2-2; 7 bases fit TRBD1. After removal of 6 bases from V and 4 bases from J, the junction contained 11 bases not matched to a gene. This CDR3 comprises 16 residues. The V gene's germline CDR1 is SGHVS and CDR2 FNYEAQ. In DNA, the CDR3 is TGTGCCAGCAGTACGCGACAGGGTCGGACCACCGGGGAGCTGTTTTTT. The encoded protein is CASSTRQGRTTGELFF.

The J gene is TRBJ2-2, the V gene TRBV30; maybe TRBD2 (7 bases). The V gene lost 3 bases and the J gene lost 6 bases, with 14 bases spanning the gap. Germline V gene sequence: CDR1 GTSNPN, CDR2 SVGIG (reference sequence). This CDR3 has 14 amino acids. The CDR3 DNA sequence: TGTGCCTGGAGACGAAGGGGGGGGGCCGGGGAGCTGTTTTTT. Translating gives CAWRRRGGAGELFF.

There are a few counts of this clone. The gene calls are TRBV10-3 and TRBJ1-2, with TRBD1 matching over 8 bases. With V trimmed by 10 bases and J by 8 bases, 9 bases remained unmatched. The CDR3 is 12 amino acids. Per germline, CDR1 ENHRY and CDR2 SYGVKD. CDR3 amino acids: CATEGQAIGYTF. In DNA form, the CDR3 reads TGTGCCACCGAGGGACAGGCTATAGGCTACACCTTC.

V and J are TRBV7-9 and TRBJ1-6, with TRBD1 as a possible D gene (5 bases). The germline gives CDR1 SEHNR, CDR2 FQNEAQ (reference sequence). This CDR3 comprises 13 residues. V was cut by 7 bases and J by 12 bases, with 16 bases left in between. As DNA, the CDR3 is TGTGCCAGCACTACGGGGGGGGACCTACCCCTCCACTTT. Its translation: CASTTGGDLPLHF.

The chain has TRBV6-1 and TRBJ2-7, with D tentatively TRBD1 (6 bases). Germline values: CDR1 MNHNS, CDR2 SASEGT. The CDR3 contains 11 residues. Trimming removed 5 bases from V and 8 bases from J, with 10 bases in between. The CDR3 DNA reads as TGTGCCAGCAGTTACGGACAGCAGCAGTACTTC. Translating it yields CASSYGQQQYF.

V gene TRBV5-1 combines with J gene TRBJ2-5; TRBD1 is a possible D gene (5 bases). Germline assignment: CDR1 SGHRS and CDR2 YFSETQ. V dropped 1 base and J dropped 4 bases, with 11 bases sitting between them. The CDR3 loop spans 14 amino acids. The CDR3 sequence: CASSLFSRVETQYF. CDR3 DNA: TGCGCCAGCAGCTTGTTTAGCAGGGTAGAGACCCAGTACTTC.

This clone occurred a few times. The rearrangement uses TRBV4-2 and TRBJ2-7; 8 bases are shared with TRBD2. Germline values: CDR1 LGHNA, CDR2 YNFKEQ. With 6 bases clipped from V and 2 bases from J, the junction kept 9 bases outside the gene matches. This CDR3 is 15 amino acids long. The CDR3 reads CASSPELSGTYEQYF. CDR3 coding DNA: TGTGCCAGCAGTCCGGAGCTTAGCGGGACCTACGAGCAGTACTTC.

This chain links TRBV5-4 with TRBJ1-4, with 7 positions matching TRBD1. The CDR3 covers 14 residues. V shed 2 bases and J 5 bases; nucleotides not matched to a gene: 3. The germline CDR1 and CDR2 sequences are SGHNT and YYREEE (reference sequence). The CDR3 DNA follows: TGTGCCAGCAGCTTCGGGACAGCAAATGAAAAACTGTTTTTT. Its protein is CASSFGTANEKLFF.

The V call is TRBV18, the J call TRBJ2-2; 10 nucleotides line up with TRBD1. Germline V lookup: CDR1 KGHSH, CDR2 LQKENI. V shed 1 base and J 4 bases; nucleotides not matched to a gene: 0. This CDR3 region has 15 residues. CDR3 nucleotide sequence: TGTGCCAGCTCACCACGGACAGGGGGCACCGGGGAGCTGTTTTTT. It codes for CASSPRTGGTGELFF.